This T cell receptor (beta chain) is drawn from a study of T cell responses to AZD1222 COVID-19 vaccine. Study-level results: Vaccine-associated CD4 TCRs spanned spike, dominant at 160-218 and 743-854. Mostly white British, mostly female donors; authors suggested clonal diversity may be underestimated. Repertoire samples came only from after the peak T cell response.

Here immunoSEQ multiplex PCR was the method, and the copy in TCRdb shows in-frame clones only, minus some. The repertoire includes 90,000 or so clones, over 75% of them detected once, and approximately 15% sits in the top ten. Trimming pared 0 bases from V and 0 bases from J, leaving 6 bases between. This CDR3 is 16 amino acids long. The germline gives CDR1 LGHDT, CDR2 YNNKEL (reference sequence). For this clone: Antigen unknown.

The source was peripheral blood, collected on day 0 of AZD1222 vaccination. The TCR comes from an adult in good health. This chain joins TRBV3-1 (or the pseudogene TRBV3-2) and TRBJ2-6, with D unresolved. CDR3 nucleotides: TGTGCCAGCAGCCAAGACTACAGCTCTGGGGCCAACGTCCTGACTTTC. Translation gives CASSQDYSSGANVLTF.